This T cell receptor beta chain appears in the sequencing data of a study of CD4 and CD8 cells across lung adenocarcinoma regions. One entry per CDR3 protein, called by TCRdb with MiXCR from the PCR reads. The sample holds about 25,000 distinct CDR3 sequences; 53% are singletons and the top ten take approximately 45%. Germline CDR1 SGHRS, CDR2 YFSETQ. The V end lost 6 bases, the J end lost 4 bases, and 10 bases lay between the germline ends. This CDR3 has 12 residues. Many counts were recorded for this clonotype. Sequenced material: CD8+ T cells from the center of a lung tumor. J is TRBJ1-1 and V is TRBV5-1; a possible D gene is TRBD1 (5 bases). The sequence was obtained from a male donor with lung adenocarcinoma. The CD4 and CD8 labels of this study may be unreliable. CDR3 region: CASTLGGTEAFF. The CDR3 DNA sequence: TGCGCCAGCACCCTGGGGGGCACTGAAGCTTTCTTT.